This TCR beta chain was captured in a study of T-cell memory formation after mild COVID-19. Study as a whole: In these data, TCR clusters were largely donor specific. Study conclusions and caveats: Clones that got smaller from day 15 to 85 had even CD4/CD8, while clones growing later tipped toward CD4+. Clones that contracted clustered mainly in CM and EM if CD4+ and in EMRA if CD8+.

Researchers used 5'RACE with constant-segment primers to make TCR alpha and TCR beta cDNA libraries that carry sample barcodes and UMIs. TCRdb fed the 5' RACE reads into MiXCR, producing one record per CDR3 protein. The profile shows around 420,000 distinct CDR3 sequences, more than 20% of them singletons. The table lists this clonotype with a few counts. Its antigen is as yet unknown. The receptor was isolated from an adult woman who had mild COVID-19 (a few samples of this study predate the infection). Cell type and time point are not known. Material for sequencing was PBMCs or a T cell subset sorted from them (not recorded which).

As DNA, the CDR3 is TGTGCCAGCAGTCCCCGGGACCAAGCTTTCTTT. This sequence encodes CASSPRDQAFF. V usage is TRBV12-3 or TRBV12-4 and J usage is TRBJ1-1; perhaps TRBD1 as D (5 bases). V lost 5 bases and J lost 9, with 10 bases in between. The length of the CDR3 is 11 residues.